The 28 T cell receptor beta chains presented below share a single source sample, sequenced in a study of regulatory T cells. Study observations and caveats: In CD3G-deficient patients, conventional CD4+ T cells were enriched for hydrophobic CDR3 residues at positions 6 and 7.

The PCR used 52 TRBV and 13 TRBJ primers. Clones were read by immunoSEQ multiplex PCR, and TCRdb kept only the in-frame ones, dropping some. The table records roughly 32,000 clones, about nine tenths of them present only once. Their cognate antigens are unknown. Sequencing input: conventional CD4+ T cells sorted from blood. Source of these receptors: a person aged 18 to 35 with CD3G deficiency.

This chain joins TRBV5-1 and TRBJ1-2; 10 nucleotides agree with TRBD1. Germline-derived CDR1 and CDR2 are SGHRS and YFSETQ. The ends lost 3 bases at V and 4 bases at J; junction bases unmatched: 0. The CDR3 consists of 13 residues. The DNA of the CDR3 is TGCGCCAGCAGCTGGGACAGGGGCTATGGCTACACCTTC. It codes for CASSWDRGYGYTF.

V usage is TRBV7-9 and J usage is TRBJ2-3; 11 nucleotides agree with TRBD2. The length of the CDR3 is 14 residues. V lost 6 bases and J lost 9; bases outside the gene matches: 8. CDR1 and CDR2 (germline): SEHNR, FQNEAQ (reference sequence). This CDR3 is CASSLAGGGGTQYF. CDR3 in DNA: TGTGCCAGCAGTCTAGCGGGAGGTGGGGGCACGCAGTATTTT.

The count of this clone is one. This sequence joins TRBV28 and TRBJ2-5; TRBD1 is a possible D gene (6 bases). In germline, CDR1 is MDHEN, CDR2 SYDVKM. CDR3 length: 15 residues. The ends were cut back, 6 bases at V and 4 bases at J, with 18 bases in the middle. For the CDR3, the DNA is TGTGCCAGCAGCTTACAGGGAGTGGGCCCAGAGACCCAGTACTTC. Amino acid sequence: CASSLQGVGPETQYF.

The chain employs TRBV11-2 and TRBJ2-3, with 8 bases aligning to TRBD2. Germline values: CDR1 SGHAT, CDR2 FQNNGV. V was pared by 5 bases and J by 4 bases, with 8 bases of the junction left unmatched. The CDR3 length is 15 residues. The CDR3 DNA follows: TGTGCCAGCAGCCTTAGCGGGACCTTCGCAGATACGCAGTATTTT. It is translated as CASSLSGTFADTQYF.

V gene TRBV10-3 combines with J gene TRBJ2-7, with unresolved D. The length of the CDR3 is 14 residues. V was clipped by 0 bases and J by 9 bases, with 15 bases between them. Germline-derived CDR1 and CDR2 are ENHRY and SYGVKD. The CDR3 coding sequence is TGTGCCATCAGTGAGTCTTATAAAACCCCCTCGCAGTACTTC. This codes for CAISESYKTPSQYF.

The chain couples TRBV28 to TRBJ1-2, with 8 bases that match TRBD1. The V gene's germline CDR1 is MDHEN and CDR2 SYDVKM. CDR3 length equals 14 residues. Trimming at V came to 4 bases and at J to 8 bases, leaving 9 bases not matched to a gene. CDR3 sequence: CASSSIRGLRGYTF. The CDR3 DNA follows: TGTGCCAGCAGTTCCATCAGGGGGCTTCGCGGCTACACCTTC.

This clone was detected only a few times. V usage is TRBV6-1 and J usage is TRBJ1-2; a weak D match, TRBD1 (5 bases). CDR1 is MNHNS, CDR2 SASEGT, per germline. The CDR3 spans 12 residues. V gave up 7 bases and J gave up 4 bases, with 10 bases separating them. CDR3: CASTEQGYGYTF. The CDR3 DNA reads TGTGCCAGCACCGAGCAGGGCTATGGCTACACCTTC.

This rearrangement joins TRBV28 to TRBJ2-7; perhaps D is TRBD1 or TRBD2 (5 bases each). This CDR3 is built from 14 residues. Trimming stripped 5 bases from V and 0 bases from J, with 11 bases between. The germline V gene encodes CDR1 MDHEN and CDR2 SYDVKM. This chain's CDR3 is CASSGRDGSYEQYF. CDR3 in DNA: TGTGCCAGCAGTGGAAGGGACGGCTCCTACGAGCAGTACTTC.

The chain has TRBV6-1 and TRBJ2-7, with 12 bases lining up with TRBD2. This CDR3 has 14 amino acids. V was clipped by 6 bases and J by 4 bases; unmatched bases: 4. Germline V gives CDR1 MNHNS, CDR2 SASEGT. The CDR3 loop is CASSTTSGRYEQYF. CDR3 nucleotide sequence: TGTGCCAGCAGCACCACTAGCGGGAGGTACGAGCAGTACTTC.

The genes are TRBV5-1 and TRBJ2-3, with TRBD2 matching 9 bases. The CDR3 has 14 amino acids. J lost 6 bases, V lost 5 bases, and 7 bases had no gene match. CDR1 is SGHRS and CDR2 is YFSETQ in the germline V gene. The CDR3 DNA sequence: TGCGCCAGCAGTACTAGCGGGTTTGCCGATACGCAGTATTTT. This gives the protein CASSTSGFADTQYF.

The chain couples TRBV6-1 to TRBJ2-7, with D perhaps TRBD2 (5 bases). Trimming left V 5 bases short and J 4 bases short, with 15 bases between. Germline V gene data show CDR1 as MNHNS and CDR2 as SASEGT. The CDR3 is made up of 14 amino acids. CDR3 protein: CASSTNYRTYEQYF. In DNA form, the CDR3 reads TGTGCCAGCAGTACGAACTACCGGACTTACGAGCAGTACTTC.

This clone was seen only once. This chain connects TRBV6-1 to TRBJ2-6; D is possibly TRBD1 or TRBD2 (5 bases each). The CDR3 contains 18 residues. CDR1 is MNHNS, CDR2 SASEGT, per germline. Trimming shortened V by 1 base and J by 0 bases, and 13 bases separated the two germline ends. CDR3 region: CASSEEVVGASGANVLTF. In nucleotides, the CDR3 is TGTGCCAGCAGTGAAGAGGTAGTCGGGGCCTCTGGGGCCAACGTCCTGACTTTC.

This rearrangement joins TRBV7-2 to TRBJ2-5; either TRBD1 or TRBD2 may fit D (5 bases each). The CDR3 extends over 14 amino acids. V was trimmed by 4 bases and J by 2 bases, leaving 11 bases between them. CDR1 SGHTA and CDR2 FQGNSA come from the germline V gene. CDR3 in DNA: TGTGCCAGCAGCTCGATGGGGACGCAAGAGACCCAGTACTTC. Amino acids: CASSSMGTQETQYF.

The J gene is TRBJ1-1, the V gene TRBV10-3, with D possibly matching TRBD1 (5 bases). Germline V gives CDR1 ENHRY, CDR2 SYGVKD. The length of the CDR3 is 13 residues. Trimming shortened V by 6 bases and J by 0 bases, and 8 bases separated the two germline ends. In DNA form, the CDR3 reads TGTGCCATCAGCGGACACCTGAACACTGAAGCTTTCTTT. It specifies CAISGHLNTEAFF.

The chain carries TRBV19 and TRBJ1-1; no clear D. This CDR3 is 14 amino acids long. The germline CDR1 and CDR2 sequences are LNHDA and SQIVND (reference sequence). V shed 6 bases and J shed 5 bases, with 16 bases lying between them. CDR3 region: CASRAGSPQTEAFF. CDR3 in DNA: TGTGCCAGTAGAGCGGGGTCGCCTCAAACTGAAGCTTTCTTT.

The CDR3, as DNA: TGTGCCATCGGGACTAGCGCTTACAATGAGCAGTTCTTC. Encoded protein: CAIGTSAYNEQFF. The rearrangement uses TRBV6-1 and TRBJ2-1; the match to TRBD2 covers 10 bases. Unmatched junction bases numbered 4, after V lost 10 bases and J lost 4 bases. Germline loops: CDR1 MNHNS, CDR2 SASEGT. CDR3 length: 13 amino acids.

In its sample, this clone is medium-sized. The V gene is TRBV6-1, the J gene TRBJ1-1; tentatively, D is TRBD1 (6 bases). CDR1 and CDR2 from the germline V gene are MNHNS and SASEGT. V gave up 8 bases and J gave up 1 base, with 14 bases separating them. The CDR3 contains 14 residues. CDR3 loop: CASRDGGRNTEAFF. CDR3 bases: TGTGCCAGCCGCGATGGGGGGCGGAACACTGAAGCTTTCTTT.

The chain recombines TRBV18 with TRBJ1-3, with a tentative D call TRBD1 (5 bases). Germline-derived CDR1 and CDR2 are KGHSH and LQKENI. The CDR3 length is 17 residues. The germline V and J ends were trimmed by 2 bases and 0 bases, with 14 bases remaining between them. The CDR3, as DNA: TGTGCCAGCTCACCAAGGTCGGGGCAGTACTCTGGAAACACCATATATTTT. Translated, it gives CASSPRSGQYSGNTIYF.

The chain has TRBV10-2 and TRBJ1-1, with a weak D call TRBD1 (6 bases). V lost 6 bases and J 0 bases, leaving 8 bases between the germline ends. Germline CDR1 is WSHSY and CDR2 is SAAADI. CDR3 size: 13 residues. DNA for the CDR3: TGCGCCAGCAGCTACAGGGTGAACACTGAAGCTTTCTTT. This encodes CASSYRVNTEAFF.

This clone was detected a few times. V is TRBV5-1 and J is TRBJ2-7, with D perhaps matching TRBD1 (6 bases). The germline V gene encodes CDR1 SGHRS and CDR2 YFSETQ. This CDR3 region has 12 residues. Trimming shortened V by 0 bases and J by 6 bases, and 7 bases separated the two germline ends. The CDR3 bases are TGCGCCAGCAGCTTGGGAGGGGGCGAGCAGTACTTC. This translates into CASSLGGGEQYF.

The V and J genes are TRBV28 and TRBJ1-5; 7 positions match TRBD1. Germline V CDR1 and CDR2: MDHEN, SYDVKM. The length of the CDR3 is 15 residues. J lost 4 bases, V lost 4 bases, and 7 bases had no gene match. CDR3 loop: CASSYRTGRNQPQHF. The CDR3 DNA sequence: TGTGCCAGCAGTTATCGGACAGGCCGGAATCAGCCCCAGCATTTT.

The chain joins TRBV28 to TRBJ2-7, with D uncertain. CDR1 is MDHEN, CDR2 SYDVKM, per germline. The length of the CDR3 is 15 residues. Trimming took off 4 bases at V and 0 bases at J, with 13 bases between the two ends. CDR3 nucleotide sequence: TGTGCCAGCAGTTCGCCGGAACCTGGCTCCTACGAGCAGTACTTC. Translated, it gives CASSSPEPGSYEQYF.

The V and J genes are TRBV6-1 and TRBJ1-2; perhaps TRBD1 as D (5 bases). Trimming removed 6 bases from V and 5 bases from J, with 7 bases in between. The CDR3 is 11 residues long. Germline CDR1 MNHNS, CDR2 SASEGT. In DNA, the CDR3 is TGTGCCAGCAGGACAGTTTATGGCTACACCTTC. Protein sequence: CASRTVYGYTF.

V is TRBV28 and J is TRBJ2-7, with TRBD2 identical over 13 bases. This CDR3 comprises 15 residues. Germline trimming cut 5 bases from V and 10 bases from J; bases unmatched to any gene: 11. The germline gives CDR1 MDHEN, CDR2 SYDVKM. In DNA form, the CDR3 reads TGTGCCAGCAGTACACCGGGACTAGCGGGGATTAGTCAGTACTTC. Translation gives CASSTPGLAGISQYF.

This chain joins TRBV21-1 and TRBJ2-7; the table calls TRBD2, which could not be checked here. TRBV21-1 corresponds to a pseudogene. This CDR3 contains 11 residues. The CDR3 DNA reads as TGTGCCAGCAGCAAAGATAACGAGCAGTACTTC. Protein: CASSKDNEQYF.

The chain recombines TRBV10-2 with TRBJ2-6; D tentatively reads TRBD1 or TRBD2 (5 bases each). The V gene's germline CDR1 is WSHSY and CDR2 SAAADI. This CDR3 is 15 amino acids long. V lost 4 bases to trimming and J lost 1 base, with 8 bases between them. The CDR3 sequence is CASSVGPSGANVLTF. The DNA of the CDR3 is TGCGCCAGCAGTGTGGGACCATCTGGGGCCAACGTCCTGACTTTC.

The V call is TRBV5-1, the J call TRBJ2-3, with 12 bases lining up with TRBD2. V dropped 4 bases and J dropped 6; count of bases not matched to a gene: 9. The CDR3 runs 16 residues. Germline V gene sequence: CDR1 SGHRS, CDR2 YFSETQ. Written as DNA, the CDR3 is TGCGCCAGCAGCCCCCTACTAGCGGGGGGATGGGATACGCAGTATTTT. Its protein is CASSPLLAGGWDTQYF. The full variable domain, in which reference TRBV5-1 and TRBJ2-3 provide the parts outside the CDR3, is KAGVTQTPRYLIKTRGQQVTLSCSPISGHRSVSWYQQTPGQGLQFLFEYFSETQRNKGNFPGRFSGRQFSNSRSEMNVSTLELGDSALYLCASSPLLAGGWDTQYFGPGTRLTVL.

This chain uses TRBV5-1 with TRBJ1-1; 7 bases fit TRBD1. The CDR3 contains 12 residues. The junction had 8 bases not matched to a gene; V was cut back by 4 bases and J by 11 bases. Germline V gene data show CDR1 as SGHRS and CDR2 as YFSETQ. The CDR3 sequence is CASSPETGEAFF. The CDR3 coding sequence is TGCGCCAGCAGCCCTGAAACAGGGGAGGCTTTCTTT.